This T cell receptor (beta chain) was captured by sequencing in a study of graft-versus-host responses after intestinal transplantation. CDR1 and CDR2 (germline): SNHLY, FYNNEI. This CDR3 region has 12 residues. V lost 6 bases and J 5 bases, leaving 11 bases between the germline ends. The protocol was immunoSEQ multiplex PCR, while the TCRdb copy is restricted to in-frame clones and leaves out a portion. The sample records some 44,000 clones, about 95% being singletons. About this clone: The antigen is undetermined.

Findings and caveats of the study: High graft-versus-host to host-versus-graft T cell clonal ratios marked allografts of patients with graft-donor macrochimerism.

Sequencing was performed on PBMCs, taken more than 310 days after intestinal transplant. The TCR was taken from a human patient who received an intestinal transplant, so some T cells may come from the graft donor. The chain joins TRBV2 to TRBJ2-7; D ambiguous. The CDR3 sequence is CASRGEKNEQYF. CDR3 bases: TGTGCCAGCAGGGGTGAGAAAAACGAGCAGTACTTC.